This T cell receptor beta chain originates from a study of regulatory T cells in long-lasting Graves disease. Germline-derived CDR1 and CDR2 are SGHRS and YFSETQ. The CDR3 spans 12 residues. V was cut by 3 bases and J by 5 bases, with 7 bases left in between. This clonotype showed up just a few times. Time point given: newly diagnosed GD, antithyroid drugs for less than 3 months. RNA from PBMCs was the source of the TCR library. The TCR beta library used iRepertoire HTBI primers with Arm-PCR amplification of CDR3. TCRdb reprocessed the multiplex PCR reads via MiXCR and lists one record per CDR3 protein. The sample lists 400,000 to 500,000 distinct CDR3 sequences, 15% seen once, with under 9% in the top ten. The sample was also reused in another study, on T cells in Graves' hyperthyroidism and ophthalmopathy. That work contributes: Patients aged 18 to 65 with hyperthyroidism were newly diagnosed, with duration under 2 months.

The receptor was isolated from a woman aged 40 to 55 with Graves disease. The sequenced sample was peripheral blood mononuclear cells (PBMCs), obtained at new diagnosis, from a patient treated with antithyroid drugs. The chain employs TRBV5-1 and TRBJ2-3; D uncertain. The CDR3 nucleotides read TGCGCCAGCAGCTCCCTACAAGATACGCAGTATTTT. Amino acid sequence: CASSSLQDTQYF.